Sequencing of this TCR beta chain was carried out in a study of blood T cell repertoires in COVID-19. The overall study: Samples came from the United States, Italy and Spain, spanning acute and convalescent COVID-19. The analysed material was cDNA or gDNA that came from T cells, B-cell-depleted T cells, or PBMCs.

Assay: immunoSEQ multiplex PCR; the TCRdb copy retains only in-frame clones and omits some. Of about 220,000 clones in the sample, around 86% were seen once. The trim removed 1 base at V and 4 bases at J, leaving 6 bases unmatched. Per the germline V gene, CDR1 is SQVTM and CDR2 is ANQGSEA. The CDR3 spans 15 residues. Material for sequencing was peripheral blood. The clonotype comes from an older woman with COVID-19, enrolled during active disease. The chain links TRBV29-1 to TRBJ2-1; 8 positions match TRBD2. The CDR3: CSVEGTAGVYNEQFF. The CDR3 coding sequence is TGCAGCGTTGAAGGGACAGCGGGAGTATACAATGAGCAGTTCTTC.